These 25 T cell receptor beta chains were sequenced from one sample in a study of blood T cell repertoires in COVID-19 (dated by TCRdb to the early 2020s). The library was prepared using the immunoSEQ multiplex PCR assay. TCRdb limited this immuneACCESS table to in-frame rearrangements with V and J called. A share of clones is missing; checked studies link under half to unresolved V genes, and the rest is unexplained. The table for this sample lists 180,000 or so clones; 80% to 85% of them were counted only once. 10% to 15% of the sample is in the top ten clones. The sample taken for sequencing was peripheral blood. These receptors all stem from a woman older than 75 with COVID-19, enrolled during active disease.

In its sample, this clone was seen a few times. The chain is built from TRBV3-1 (or the pseudogene TRBV3-2) and TRBJ1-1; D gene unclear. Trimming took off 4 bases at V and 6 bases at J, with 9 bases between the two ends. This CDR3 comprises 12 residues. Germline lookup yields CDR1 LGHDT and CDR2 YNNKEL (reference sequence). Here the CDR3 DNA reads TGTGCCAGCAGCCTATTAACAGCTGAAGCTTTCTTT. It is translated as CASSLLTAEAFF.

The chain is built from TRBV27 and TRBJ1-2, with D perhaps matching TRBD1 (6 bases). There are 14 residues in the CDR3. The V gene lost 1 base and the J gene lost 3 bases, with 9 bases spanning the gap. Germline assignment: CDR1 MNHEY and CDR2 SMNVEV (reference sequence). CDR3 region: CASSLYGGYYGYTF. DNA of the CDR3: TGTGCCAGCAGTTTATATGGGGGCTACTATGGCTACACCTTC.

This rearrangement joins TRBV11-2 to TRBJ1-1; 7 bases line up with TRBD1. The CDR3 covers 14 residues. Germline V lookup: CDR1 SGHAT, CDR2 FQNNGV. Trimming cost V 3 bases and J 3 bases; bases outside gene matches: 4. CDR3 nucleotides: TGTGCCAGCAGCTTGACAGGGATCGACACTGAAGCTTTCTTT. Amino acid sequence: CASSLTGIDTEAFF.

The gene calls are TRBV5-1 and TRBJ1-1, with D perhaps TRBD1 (6 bases). V was pared by 2 bases and J by 4 bases, with 15 bases between. There are 15 residues in the CDR3. CDR1 is SGHRS, CDR2 YFSETQ, per germline. CDR3 nucleotide sequence: TGCGCCAGCAGCTTCGAACAGGGAAGCGGCACTGAAGCTTTCTTT. It yields the protein CASSFEQGSGTEAFF.

The chain joins TRBV5-6 to TRBJ1-4, with D maybe TRBD1 (5 bases). This CDR3 contains 14 residues. CDR1 is SGHDT, CDR2 YYEEEE, per germline. Between the trimmed V and J ends, which lost 1 base and 6 bases, there was a span of 10 bases. The CDR3, as DNA: TGTGCCAGCAGCTTGCAGGGAAGCGATGAAAAACTGTTTTTT. Its protein product is CASSLQGSDEKLFF.

V is TRBV4-3 and J is TRBJ1-4, with a possible D match to TRBD1 (5 bases). This CDR3 is built from 16 residues. The germline gives CDR1 LGHNA, CDR2 YSLEER. Trimming took 0 bases from V and 6 from J, leaving 14 bases between them. CDR3 in DNA: TGCGCCAGCAGCCAAGATGCGGGGGGAGATTATGAAAAACTGTTTTTT. This sequence encodes CASSQDAGGDYEKLFF.

This chain links TRBV5-1 with TRBJ2-3; weak D call: TRBD2 (5 bases). There are 15 residues in the CDR3. Trimming removed 0 bases at V and 6 bases at J, with 14 bases between. CDR1 is SGHRS, CDR2 YFSETQ, per germline. CDR3 DNA: TGCGCCAGCAGCTTGGAGGACTCTAGCTTCGATACGCAGTATTTT. It specifies CASSLEDSSFDTQYF.

V usage is TRBV2 and J usage is TRBJ2-3; 9 bases line up with TRBD1. The ends lost 4 bases at V and 5 bases at J; junction bases unmatched: 4. The CDR3 has 14 amino acids. The germline gives CDR1 SNHLY, CDR2 FYNNEI. The CDR3 nucleotides are TGTGCCAGCAGTGCGGGACAGGGAGGAGATACGCAGTATTTT. Translating it yields CASSAGQGGDTQYF. Looking up the rest from reference TRBV2 and TRBJ2-3 gives the full variable domain: EPEVTQTPSHQVTQMGQEVILRCVPISNHLYFYWYRQILGQKVEFLVSFYNNEISEKSEIFDDQFSVERPDGSNFTLKIRSTKLEDSAMYFCASSAGQGGDTQYFGPGTRLTVL.

The chain is built from TRBV4-1 and TRBJ2-1, with D possibly being TRBD1 (6 bases). CDR1 and CDR2 from the germline V gene are MGHRA and YSYEKL. The CDR3 covers 15 residues. V lost 2 bases, J lost 7 bases, and 15 bases lay in between. In nucleotides, the CDR3 is TGCGCCAGCAGCCAATGGGCAGGGGATGGGAATGAGCAGTTCTTC. Protein sequence: CASSQWAGDGNEQFF.

The chain carries TRBV20-1 and TRBJ2-1; a weak D match, TRBD2 (5 bases). V was shortened by 5 bases and J by 8 bases, with 10 bases between the two germline ends. CDR1 DFQATT and CDR2 SNEGSKA come from the germline V gene (reference sequence). This CDR3 spans 11 amino acids. The CDR3 sequence: CSAPKLDEQFF. CDR3 nucleotide sequence: TGCAGTGCTCCTAAACTAGATGAGCAGTTCTTC.

As to this clone: This same CDR3 is encoded by further DNA sequences in the sample. DNA for the CDR3: TGTGCCAGCAGCCAAGGAGGGGGCGAGCAGTACTTC. Translating gives CASSQGGGEQYF. J is TRBJ2-7 and V is TRBV3-1 (or the pseudogene TRBV3-2); TRBD1 might be the D (6 bases). Trimming took 1 base from V and 6 from J, leaving 7 bases between them. Germline values: CDR1 LGHDT, CDR2 YNNKEL (reference sequence). The CDR3 is made up of 12 amino acids.

The V and J genes are TRBV24-1 and TRBJ2-7; TRBD2 is a possible D gene (6 bases). The CDR3 has 15 amino acids. Trimming took 3 bases from V and 5 from J, leaving 16 bases between them. The germline CDR1 and CDR2 sequences are KGHDR and SFDVKD. The CDR3 protein is CATSDPDLTGDEQYF. DNA of the CDR3: TGTGCCACCAGTGATCCAGACCTGACGGGGGACGAGCAGTACTTC.

The rearrangement joins TRBV18 to TRBJ2-2; D possibly corresponds to TRBD1 (5 bases). This CDR3 is 16 amino acids long. Germline-derived CDR1 and CDR2 are KGHSH and LQKENI. V lost 2 bases, J lost 2 bases, and 12 bases lay in between. The CDR3 reads CASSPNQGRNTGELFF. In DNA, the CDR3 is TGTGCCAGCTCACCAAATCAGGGCAGAAACACCGGGGAGCTGTTTTTT.

This clone was counted a few times. The rearrangement joins TRBV2 to TRBJ1-5; TRBD1 matches at 9 bases. This CDR3 spans 14 amino acids. V lost 4 bases, J lost 9 bases, and 7 bases stayed unmatched. Germline V gene data show CDR1 as SNHLY and CDR2 as FYNNEI. CDR3 coding DNA: TGTGCCAGCAGTGGTGGGACAGGGATTAGGCCCCAGCATTTT. The encoded protein is CASSGGTGIRPQHF.

The chain links TRBV19 to TRBJ1-2, with 8 bases lining up with TRBD1. The junction had 6 bases not matched to a gene; V was cut back by 0 bases and J by 6 bases. CDR3 size: 15 residues. The germline CDR1 and CDR2 sequences are LNHDA and SQIVND (reference sequence). In DNA, the CDR3 is TGTGCCAGTAGTATAGATCCCCCAGGGGGCGATGGCTACACCTTC. Amino acids: CASSIDPPGGDGYTF. Drawing the rest from reference TRBV19 and TRBJ1-2, the complete variable domain is DGGITQSPKYLFRKEGQNVTLSCEQNLNHDAMYWYRQDPGQGLRLIYYSQIVNDFQKGDIAEGYSVSREKKESFPLTVTSAQKNPTAFYLCASSIDPPGGDGYTFGSGTRLTVV.

This clone came up a few times. The chain joins TRBV10-3 to TRBJ1-1; 9 nucleotides match TRBD1. From germline, CDR1 is ENHRY and CDR2 SYGVKD. This CDR3 has 14 amino acids. Germline trimming cut 11 bases from V and 1 base from J; bases unmatched to any gene: 8. CDR3 DNA sequence: TGTGCCGTCCTGCCGGGACAGGGGAACACTGAAGCTTTCTTT. It translates to CAVLPGQGNTEAFF.

The chain recombines TRBV29-1 with TRBJ1-2, with D maybe TRBD1 (5 bases). V shed 1 base and J shed 6 bases, with 12 bases lying between them. This CDR3 is built from 13 residues. CDR1 is SQVTM and CDR2 is ANQGSEA in the germline V gene. DNA for the CDR3: TGCAGCGTTGAAGGGTTGCCAGGGCATGGCTACACCTTC. Translating gives CSVEGLPGHGYTF.

The gene calls are TRBV10-3 and TRBJ1-2; 7 bases map to TRBD1. After removal of 0 bases from V and 0 bases from J, the junction contained 7 bases not matched to a gene. CDR3 length equals 17 residues. Germline CDR1 reads ENHRY; CDR2 reads SYGVKD. CDR3 loop: CAISESGRGSTNYGYTF. CDR3 nucleotides: TGTGCCATCAGTGAGTCCGGCAGGGGGTCGACTAACTATGGCTACACCTTC.

This clone has only a few counts. The chain joins TRBV7-8 to TRBJ2-7; tentatively, D is TRBD1 (6 bases). V lost 5 bases to trimming and J lost 0 bases, with 14 bases between them. Germline assignment: CDR1 SGHVS and CDR2 FQNEAQ. The CDR3 is 15 amino acids. The CDR3 here is CASSQDDRYSYEQYF. In DNA form, the CDR3 reads TGTGCCAGCAGCCAAGACGACAGGTACTCCTACGAGCAGTACTTC.

The V and J genes are TRBV5-4 and TRBJ2-5, with 10 positions matching TRBD2. CDR1 and CDR2 from the germline V gene are SGHNT and YYREEE (reference sequence). V lost 0 bases and J lost 1; bases outside the gene matches: 6. There are 17 residues in the CDR3. The CDR3 here is CASSLVTSGDFQETQYF. CDR3 DNA sequence: TGTGCCAGCAGCTTGGTAACTAGCGGGGACTTCCAAGAGACCCAGTACTTC.

This chain uses TRBV27 with TRBJ2-2; 8 bases fit TRBD2. V was clipped by 5 bases and J by 7 bases; unmatched bases: 9. This CDR3 comprises 15 residues. Germline CDR1 MNHEY, CDR2 SMNVEV (reference sequence). CDR3 in amino acids: CASSLLAGIGGELFF. The CDR3 region has the DNA TGTGCCAGCAGTCTCTTAGCGGGAATTGGCGGGGAGCTGTTTTTT.

The genes are TRBV3-1 (or the pseudogene TRBV3-2) and TRBJ1-1; maybe TRBD1 (6 bases). Germline CDR1 is LGHDT and CDR2 is YNNKEL (reference sequence). Trimming shortened V by 7 bases and J by 1 base, and 13 bases separated the two germline ends. The CDR3 sequence is 14 residues long. The CDR3 DNA sequence: TGTGCCAGCACGCTGGGGGCCCCGAACACTGAAGCTTTCTTT. It yields the protein CASTLGAPNTEAFF.

J is TRBJ2-1 and V is TRBV5-1, with unresolved D. Germline assignment: CDR1 SGHRS and CDR2 YFSETQ. The V end was cut by 5 bases, the J end by 7 bases, with 7 bases between. The CDR3 totals 11 residues. This chain's CDR3 is CASRIGNEQFF. The CDR3, as DNA: TGCGCCAGCAGGATCGGTAATGAGCAGTTCTTC.

Comments on this clone: Distinct nucleotide sequences in the sample also encode this CDR3. This chain connects TRBV7-2 to TRBJ2-7; 9 positions agree with TRBD1. Per germline, CDR1 SGHTA and CDR2 FQGNSA. Germline trimming cut 0 bases from V and 4 bases from J; bases unmatched to any gene: 4. This CDR3 is 15 amino acids long. The CDR3 loop is CASSLAGTGSYEQYF. In DNA, the CDR3 is TGTGCCAGCAGCTTAGCAGGGACAGGGTCATACGAGCAGTACTTC.

This clone was detected only a few times. The V and J genes are TRBV2 and TRBJ2-7; D may be TRBD1 (6 bases). Between the trimmed V and J ends, which lost 6 bases and 6 bases, there was a span of 12 bases. The CDR3 contains 12 residues. Germline lookup yields CDR1 SNHLY and CDR2 FYNNEI. CDR3 protein: CASSRGRGEQYF. The DNA for the CDR3 is TGTGCCAGCAGCAGGGGTCGTGGCGAGCAGTACTTC.